Presented here are 22 T cell receptor beta chains from one specimen sequenced in a study of cytomegalovirus exposure and HLA in healthy donors. The PCR employed 60 Vbeta primers together with 13 Jbeta primers. Some clones are missing from TCRdb's copy, which holds only in-frame ones; the method was immunoSEQ multiplex PCR. The sample carries 110,000 or so clones, over 60% recorded once. Sequences were obtained from PBMCs. These receptors all stem from a man aged 18 to 30 in good health and CMV-seropositive.

CDR3 amino acids: CASSPQGAGEQYV. CDR3 DNA: TGTGCCAGCTCACCACAGGGGGCGGGCGAGCAGTACGTC. The chain joins TRBV18 to TRBJ2-7; 7 bases fit TRBD1. CDR1 is KGHSH and CDR2 is LQKENI in the germline V gene. With 1 base clipped from V and 6 bases from J, the junction kept 3 bases outside the gene matches. The CDR3 is made up of 13 amino acids.

This chain links TRBV27 with TRBJ2-5, with 11 bases fitting TRBD1. Germline V gives CDR1 MNHEY, CDR2 SMNVEV (reference sequence). V shed 6 bases and J 3 bases; nucleotides not matched to a gene: 6. The CDR3 totals 15 residues. The CDR3: CASSWGTGGKETQYF. The CDR3 DNA follows: TGTGCCAGCAGCTGGGGGACAGGGGGGAAAGAGACCCAGTACTTC.

The chain carries TRBV7-9 and TRBJ1-3; TRBD1 aligns across 8 bases. Trimming cost V 1 base and J 2 bases; bases outside gene matches: 1. The CDR3 consists of 15 residues. Germline V gene sequence: CDR1 SEHNR, CDR2 FQNEAQ (reference sequence). The CDR3 region has the DNA TGTGCCAGCAGCTTAGGGACAGGGACTGGAAACACCATATATTTT. This sequence encodes CASSLGTGTGNTIYF.

The chain uses TRBV15 and TRBJ2-6; a weak D match, TRBD1 (5 bases). Germline-derived CDR1 and CDR2 are LNHNV and YYDKDF (reference sequence). The V gene lost 2 bases and the J gene lost 0 bases, with 14 bases spanning the gap. This CDR3 has 18 amino acids. The DNA for the CDR3 is TGTGCCACCAGCAGATATAAGGGGCGCATCTCTGGGGCCAACGTCCTGACTTTC. Translated: CATSRYKGRISGANVLTF. The full variable domain, in which reference TRBV15 and TRBJ2-6 provide the parts outside the CDR3, is DAMVIQNPRYQVTQFGKPVTLSCSQTLNHNVMYWYQQKSSQAPKLLFHYYDKDFNNEADTPDNFQSRRPNTSFCFLDIRSPGLGDTAMYLCATSRYKGRISGANVLTFGAGSRLTVL.

V usage is TRBV29-1 and J usage is TRBJ2-5; D gene unclear. The germline V gene has CDR1 SQVTM and CDR2 ANQGSEA. Trimming shortened V by 4 bases and J by 1 base, and 7 bases separated the two germline ends. The length of the CDR3 is 12 residues. The CDR3 DNA follows: TGCAGCGTTGTGGGCCTCCAAGAGACCCAGTACTTC. Translation: CSVVGLQETQYF.

The table lists this clone with a few counts. The germline gene is not matched at one end of the junction; a read error may be the cause. The rearrangement uses TRBV7-2 and TRBJ1-6, with D possibly TRBD1 on 5 matching bases. In germline, CDR1 is SGHTA, CDR2 FQGNSA. The CDR3 has 9 residues. The CDR3 DNA sequence: TGTGCGAATACAGGATACCCTACATTT. Protein sequence: CANTGYPTF.

The rearrangement uses TRBV11-1 and TRBJ2-3; the match to TRBD2 covers 14 bases. The germline V gene encodes CDR1 SGHAT and CDR2 FQDESV (reference sequence). This CDR3 region has 18 residues. Losses at the gene ends were 1 base for V and 0 bases for J; bases not matched to a gene: 3. The CDR3 loop is CASSLVTSGGASTDTQYF. CDR3 DNA sequence: TGTGCCAGCAGCTTAGTGACTAGCGGGGGGGCTAGCACAGATACGCAGTATTTT.

The V gene is TRBV5-1, the J gene TRBJ1-2; a weak D match, TRBD1 (6 bases). V lost 0 bases, J lost 8 bases, and 26 bases lay in between. CDR3 length: 18 residues. Per germline, CDR1 SGHRS and CDR2 YFSETQ. The CDR3: CASSLGIAKGQRYSGYTF. The DNA of the CDR3 is TGCGCCAGCAGCTTGGGAATAGCGAAAGGACAGCGGTATTCGGGCTACACCTTC.

This clone has only a few counts. V usage is TRBV30 and J usage is TRBJ2-2; 7 positions agree with TRBD1. This CDR3 spans 14 amino acids. V lost 5 bases to trimming and J lost 6 bases; unmatched junction nucleotides: 9. CDR1 is GTSNPN and CDR2 is SVGIG in the germline V gene (reference sequence). In nucleotides, the CDR3 is TGTGCCTGGTCAATGACAGGGTCGGCCGGGGAGCTGTTTTTT. Translating gives CAWSMTGSAGELFF.

The chain recombines TRBV28 with TRBJ1-4; D may be TRBD1 (5 bases). The V end lost 6 bases, the J end lost 4 bases, and 18 bases lay between the germline ends. The CDR3 runs 16 residues. The V gene's germline CDR1 is MDHEN and CDR2 SYDVKM. As DNA, the CDR3 is TGTGCCAGCAGGCCCGGGACTCTACTTTATAATGAAAAACTGTTTTTT. Protein sequence: CASRPGTLLYNEKLFF.

The chain couples TRBV4-1 to TRBJ2-1; 7 bases are a match to TRBD1. The CDR3 loop spans 16 amino acids. CDR1 is MGHRA and CDR2 is YSYEKL in the germline V gene. V lost 0 bases to trimming and J lost 4 bases; unmatched junction nucleotides: 6. CDR3 loop: CASSQDLVRGYNEQFF. Written as DNA, the CDR3 is TGCGCCAGCAGCCAAGATCTTGTCAGGGGGTACAATGAGCAGTTCTTC.

The chain couples TRBV7-9 to TRBJ1-4; 7 bases agree with TRBD1. V lost 3 bases, J lost 3 bases, and 10 bases stayed unmatched. Germline V gene lookup returns CDR1 SEHNR and CDR2 FQNEAQ (reference sequence). This CDR3 comprises 17 residues. CDR3 sequence (DNA): TGTGCCAGCAGCTTTTCTAGCCCTGGGACAGCTAATGAAAAACTGTTTTTT. It is translated as CASSFSSPGTANEKLFF.

This clone was recorded once. The V and J genes are TRBV18 and TRBJ1-1; D is unresolved. V gave up 5 bases and J gave up 4 bases, with 17 bases separating them. The CDR3 is 15 amino acids. Per germline, CDR1 KGHSH and CDR2 LQKENI. CDR3 amino acids: CASSSHPISSTEAFF. DNA of the CDR3: TGTGCCAGCTCATCTCACCCTATTAGCAGCACTGAAGCTTTCTTT.

This rearrangement joins TRBV6-5 to TRBJ1-1, with D maybe TRBD1 (6 bases). The CDR3 length is 15 residues. V was pared by 7 bases and J by 0 bases, with 15 bases between. Germline CDR1 reads MNHEY; CDR2 reads SVGAGI. The CDR3 reads CASKPPPGVNTEAFF. CDR3 in DNA: TGTGCCAGCAAGCCTCCCCCAGGGGTGAACACTGAAGCTTTCTTT.

The genes are TRBV5-1 and TRBJ1-6; possible D gene TRBD1, 6 bases. Between the trimmed V and J ends, which lost 0 bases and 6 bases, there was a span of 10 bases. Per the germline V gene, CDR1 is SGHRS and CDR2 is YFSETQ. The CDR3 contains 15 residues. CDR3 in amino acids: CASSLAGVGNSPLHF. For the CDR3, the DNA is TGCGCCAGCAGCTTGGCAGGGGTGGGTAATTCACCCCTCCACTTT.

This clone has more than one count but fewer than ten. CDR3: CSVGGEMNTEAFF. CDR3 in DNA: TGCAGCGTTGGGGGGGAAATGAACACTGAAGCTTTCTTT. The chain employs TRBV29-1 and TRBJ1-1, with D tentatively TRBD1 (5 bases). CDR1 and CDR2 (germline): SQVTM, ANQGSEA. The CDR3 runs 13 residues. Trimming cost V 4 bases and J 0 bases, with 9 bases left between them.

V usage is TRBV7-9 and J usage is TRBJ2-7; TRBD1 might be the D (6 bases). The germline V and J ends were trimmed by 3 bases and 4 bases, with 19 bases remaining between them. Germline loops: CDR1 SEHNR, CDR2 FQNEAQ (reference sequence). The CDR3 runs 16 residues. The CDR3 reads CASSLQGERGLYEQYF. The CDR3 DNA reads TGTGCCAGCAGCTTGCAGGGAGAAAGGGGGTTATACGAGCAGTACTTC. The full variable domain, in which reference TRBV7-9 and TRBJ2-7 provide the parts outside the CDR3, is DTGVSQNPRHKITKRGQNVTFRCDPISEHNRLYWYRQTLGQGPEFLTYFQNEAQLEKSRLLSDRFSAERPKGSFSTLEIQRTEQGDSAMYLCASSLQGERGLYEQYFGPGTRLTVT.

This chain connects TRBV11-2 to TRBJ1-2; D gene ambiguous. V was pared by 5 bases and J by 7 bases, with 11 bases between. The CDR3 extends over 12 amino acids. Per germline, CDR1 SGHAT and CDR2 FQNNGV. The CDR3 loop reads CASSPGAGGYTF. The CDR3 DNA reads TGTGCCAGCAGCCCGGGAGCGGGTGGCTACACCTTC.

CDR3 loop: CASSRGQGGNTIYF. The CDR3 DNA is TGCGCCAGCAGCCGTGGACAGGGAGGAAACACCATATATTTT. The chain couples TRBV5-1 to TRBJ1-3; 8 bases fit TRBD1. V trimming: 4 bases; J trimming: 4 bases; junction bases outside the gene matches: 4. The germline V gene encodes CDR1 SGHRS and CDR2 YFSETQ. This CDR3 has 14 amino acids. The full variable domain, its missing parts supplied by reference TRBV5-1 and TRBJ1-3, is KAGVTQTPRYLIKTRGQQVTLSCSPISGHRSVSWYQQTPGQGLQFLFEYFSETQRNKGNFPGRFSGRQFSNSRSEMNVSTLELGDSALYLCASSRGQGGNTIYFGEGSWLTVV.

The chain is built from TRBV19 and TRBJ1-6; 7 bases map to TRBD1. V dropped 8 bases and J dropped 6; count of bases not matched to a gene: 4. Per the germline V gene, CDR1 is LNHDA and CDR2 is SQIVND (reference sequence). The CDR3 runs 13 residues. CDR3 sequence (DNA): TGTGCCAGTTCGACAGGGCTTAATTCACCCCTCCACTTT. This sequence encodes CASSTGLNSPLHF.

This chain uses TRBV4-2 with TRBJ2-3; TRBD2 aligns across 10 bases. The V and J ends lost 3 bases and 1 base, in that order; junction bases with no gene match: 1. Germline V CDR1 and CDR2: LGHNA, YNFKEQ. This CDR3 has 15 amino acids. The CDR3 region is CASSHLAGGTDTQYF. Here the CDR3 DNA reads TGTGCCAGCAGCCACCTAGCGGGGGGCACAGATACGCAGTATTTT.

The chain is built from TRBV6-5 and TRBJ1-2, with 9 bases identical to TRBD1. Germline V CDR1 and CDR2: MNHEY, SVGAGI. V lost 4 bases and J lost 7; bases outside the gene matches: 10. The CDR3 runs to 15 residues. In DNA, the CDR3 is TGTGCCAGCAGTTTGGCCGGGACAGGGTATTCTGGCTACACCTTC. Protein sequence: CASSLAGTGYSGYTF.